The 8 T cell receptor beta chains listed next were all sequenced from one sample in a study of cytomegalovirus exposure and HLA in healthy donors (dated by TCRdb to 2017 to 2019). Libraries were prepared through the immunoSEQ multiplex PCR assay. The multiplex PCR relied on a mix of 60 forward primers for TCR Vbeta segments and 13 reverse primers for TCR Jbeta segments. TCRdb took over this immuneACCESS table, retaining in-frame rearrangements with V and J assigned. Such tables are incomplete; in checked studies, under half of the missing clones stem from an unresolved V gene, and the remainder is unexplained. For this sample the table gives fewer than 250,000 clones, of which about 80% were detected only once. The top ten clones comprise roughly 10% of the sample. The sequencing sample was made of PBMCs. The receptor set was obtained from a woman in her forties or fifties in good health and CMV-seropositive.

V usage is TRBV19 and J usage is TRBJ2-7; maybe TRBD1 (6 bases). Between the trimmed V and J ends, which lost 1 base and 3 bases, there was a span of 10 bases. In germline, CDR1 is LNHDA, CDR2 SQIVND (reference sequence). The CDR3 sequence is 14 residues long. The CDR3 loop is CASSIGTENYEQYF. CDR3 bases: TGTGCCAGTAGTATAGGGACAGAAAACTACGAGCAGTACTTC.

J is TRBJ1-2 and V is TRBV6-5; 8 positions agree with TRBD1. Germline assignment: CDR1 MNHEY and CDR2 SVGAGI. This CDR3 is built from 14 residues. V trimming: 4 bases; J trimming: 7 bases; junction bases outside the gene matches: 8. CDR3 nucleotides: TGTGCCAGCAGTTCGGACAGGGAGATTGGTGGCTACACCTTC. This codes for CASSSDREIGGYTF.

This clone appeared a single time. This chain connects TRBV19 to TRBJ1-3; TRBD1 aligns across 8 bases. CDR3 size: 14 residues. Germline loops: CDR1 LNHDA, CDR2 SQIVND (reference sequence). V trimming: 5 bases; J trimming: 2 bases; junction bases outside the gene matches: 2. CDR3 nucleotides: TGTGCCAGTAGTGCGGGACAGGCTGGAAACACCATATATTTT. This sequence encodes CASSAGQAGNTIYF.

A single count supports this clone. V and J are TRBV29-1 and TRBJ2-7; 9 nucleotides agree with TRBD1. V shed 7 bases, J shed 2 bases, and the junction held 6 bases outside the gene matches. Germline V gene data show CDR1 as SQVTM and CDR2 as ANQGSEA. This CDR3 region has 13 residues. DNA for the CDR3: TGCAGCGCCCGGACAGGGGAGGCCTACGAGCAGTACTTC. It encodes CSARTGEAYEQYF.

The CDR3 DNA sequence: TGCGCCAGCAGCCAAGATCCGAGAGCCTATGAAAAACTGTTTTTT. Translated: CASSQDPRAYEKLFF. V is TRBV4-3 and J is TRBJ1-4; D uncertain. Germline CDR1 and CDR2: LGHNA and YSLEER. The V end lost 0 bases, the J end lost 6 bases, and 11 bases lay between the germline ends. The CDR3 spans 15 residues.

This chain uses TRBV5-1 with TRBJ2-1, with 9 bases identical to TRBD2. CDR3 length: 16 amino acids. CDR1 and CDR2 (germline): SGHRS, YFSETQ. The junction had 9 bases not matched to a gene; V was cut back by 5 bases and J by 3 bases. In DNA, the CDR3 is TGCGCCAGCAGGGGGTTAGCGGGGGAACACTACAATGAGCAGTTCTTC. Its translation is CASRGLAGEHYNEQFF.

There are a few counts of this clone. This sequence joins TRBV5-6 and TRBJ2-7; 7 bases agree with TRBD1. This CDR3 contains 13 residues. The V segment lost 5 bases and the J segment 2 bases; nucleotides outside the gene matches: 4. Germline loops: CDR1 SGHDT, CDR2 YYEEEE. The DNA for the CDR3 is TGTGCCAGCAGGCTCAGGGGGACCTACGAGCAGTACTTC. It yields the protein CASRLRGTYEQYF.

The chain links TRBV18 to TRBJ1-1; D possibly corresponds to TRBD1 (5 bases). The ends were cut back, 3 bases at V and 3 bases at J, with 8 bases in the middle. Germline assignment: CDR1 KGHSH and CDR2 LQKENI. The CDR3 sequence is 13 residues long. CDR3 region: CASSPTEYTEAFF. In DNA form, the CDR3 reads TGTGCCAGCTCACCGACAGAGTACACTGAAGCTTTCTTT.